This TCR beta chain is drawn from a study of T cell repertoires in cytomegalovirus infection. Background on the study: Indicated by public TCR beta signatures were CMV infection and matching HLA type.

Worth noting for this clonotype: Antigen specificity is unknown.

The ends lost 1 base at V and 0 bases at J; junction bases unmatched: 11. There are 18 residues in the CDR3. CDR1 and CDR2 (germline): SGHTA, FQGNSA. Study-wide results and limits: CMV-specific HLA-C-restricted TCR beta clonotypes dominated the ex vivo response.

TCRdb called the reads again in MiXCR, with one record for every CDR3 protein. The top ten clones hold around 4.5% of a sample with about 330,000 distinct CDR3 sequences, roughly 9.5% of them seen once. This chain connects TRBV7-2 to TRBJ1-1, with 7 bases aligning to TRBD1. The sequence came from a human donor in good health (CMV status not recorded). Some clones in this sample may be carry-over from other donors' samples. The specimen was PBMCs. The CDR3 loop is CASSLERGHWGMNTEAFF. CDR3 DNA: TGTGCCAGCAGCTTAGAAAGGGGGCATTGGGGGATGAACACTGAAGCTTTCTTT. Complete variable domain (other parts from reference TRBV7-2 and TRBJ1-1): GAGVSQSPSNKVTEKGKDVELRCDPISGHTALYWYRQSLGQGLEFLIYFQGNSAPDKSGLPSDRFSAERTGGSVSTLTIQRTQQEDSAVYLCASSLERGHWGMNTEAFFGQGTRLTVV.